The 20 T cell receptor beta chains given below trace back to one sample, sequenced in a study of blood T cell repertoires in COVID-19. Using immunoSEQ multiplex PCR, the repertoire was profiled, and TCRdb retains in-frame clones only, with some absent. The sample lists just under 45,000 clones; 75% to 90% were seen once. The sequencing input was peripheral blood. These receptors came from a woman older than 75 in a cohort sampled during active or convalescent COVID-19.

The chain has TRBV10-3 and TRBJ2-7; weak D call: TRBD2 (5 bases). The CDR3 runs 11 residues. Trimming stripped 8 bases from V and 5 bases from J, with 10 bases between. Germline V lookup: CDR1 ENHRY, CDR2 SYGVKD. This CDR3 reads CAIGLVDEQYF. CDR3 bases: TGTGCCATCGGACTCGTCGACGAGCAGTACTTC.

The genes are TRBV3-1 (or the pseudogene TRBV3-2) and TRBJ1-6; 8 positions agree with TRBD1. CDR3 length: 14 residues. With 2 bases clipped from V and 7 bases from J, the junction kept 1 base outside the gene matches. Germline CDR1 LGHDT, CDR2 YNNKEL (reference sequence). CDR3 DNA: TGTGCCAGCAGCCAAACAGGGGGAAATTCACCCCTCCACTTT. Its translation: CASSQTGGNSPLHF.

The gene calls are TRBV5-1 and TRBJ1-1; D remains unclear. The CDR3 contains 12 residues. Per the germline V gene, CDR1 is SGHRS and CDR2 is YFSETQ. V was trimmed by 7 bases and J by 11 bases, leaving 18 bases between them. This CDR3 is CASREGKETAFF. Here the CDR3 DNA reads TGCGCCAGCCGGGAGGGCAAGGAAACGGCTTTCTTT.

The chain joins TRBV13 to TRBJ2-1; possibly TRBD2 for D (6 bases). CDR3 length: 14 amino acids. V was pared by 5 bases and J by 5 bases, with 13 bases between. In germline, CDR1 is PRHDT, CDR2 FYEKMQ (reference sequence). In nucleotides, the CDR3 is TGTGCCAGCAGCATCGCCCCGGGGGACAATGAGCAGTTCTTC. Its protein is CASSIAPGDNEQFF.

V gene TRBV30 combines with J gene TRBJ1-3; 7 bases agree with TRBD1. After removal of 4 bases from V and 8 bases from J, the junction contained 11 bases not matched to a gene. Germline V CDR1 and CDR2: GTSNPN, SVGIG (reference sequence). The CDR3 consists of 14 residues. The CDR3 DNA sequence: TGTGCCTGGACTGCGTCAGGGGGTTCGGACACCATATATTTT. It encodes CAWTASGGSDTIYF.

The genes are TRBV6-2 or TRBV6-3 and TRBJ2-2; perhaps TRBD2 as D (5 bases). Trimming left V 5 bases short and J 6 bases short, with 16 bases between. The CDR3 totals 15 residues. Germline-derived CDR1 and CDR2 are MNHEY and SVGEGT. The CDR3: CASSRTPTLAGELFF. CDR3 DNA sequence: TGTGCCAGCAGTAGGACTCCCACTCTCGCCGGGGAGCTGTTTTTT.

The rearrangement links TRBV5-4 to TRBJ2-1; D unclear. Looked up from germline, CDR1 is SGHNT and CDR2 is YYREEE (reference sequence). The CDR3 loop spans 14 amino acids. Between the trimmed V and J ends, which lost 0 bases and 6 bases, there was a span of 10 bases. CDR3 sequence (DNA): TGTGCCAGCAGCTTGGCAGGTTCCGGCAATGAGCAGTTCTTC. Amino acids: CASSLAGSGNEQFF.

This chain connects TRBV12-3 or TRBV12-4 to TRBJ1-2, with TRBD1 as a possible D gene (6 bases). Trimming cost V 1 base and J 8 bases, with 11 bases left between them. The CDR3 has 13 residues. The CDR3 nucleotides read TGTGCCAGCAGTTTAGGCAGGGGCCGAGGCTACACCTTC. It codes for CASSLGRGRGYTF.

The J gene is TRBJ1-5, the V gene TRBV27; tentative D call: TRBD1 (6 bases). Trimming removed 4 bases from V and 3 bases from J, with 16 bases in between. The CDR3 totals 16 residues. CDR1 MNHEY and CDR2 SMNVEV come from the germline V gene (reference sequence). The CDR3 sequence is CASSSLTGFPNQPQHF. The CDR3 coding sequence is TGTGCCAGCAGTTCCCTGACAGGTTTTCCCAATCAGCCCCAGCATTTT.

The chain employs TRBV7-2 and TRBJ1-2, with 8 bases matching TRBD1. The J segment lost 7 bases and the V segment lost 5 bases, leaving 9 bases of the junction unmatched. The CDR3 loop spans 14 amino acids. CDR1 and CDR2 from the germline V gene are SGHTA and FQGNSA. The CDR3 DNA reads TGTGCCAGCAGCGCGGACAGGGTAGCTTCTGGCTACACCTTC. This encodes CASSADRVASGYTF.

CDR3 in DNA: TGCGCCAGCAGCCCCGGGTGGGGAAGGGGCAATAATTCACCCCTCCACTTT. Protein product: CASSPGWGRGNNSPLHF. V gene TRBV4-3 combines with J gene TRBJ1-6, with D perhaps TRBD1 (5 bases). V gave up 4 bases and J gave up 5 bases, with 18 bases separating them. The CDR3 covers 17 residues. CDR1 is LGHNA, CDR2 YSLEER, per germline.

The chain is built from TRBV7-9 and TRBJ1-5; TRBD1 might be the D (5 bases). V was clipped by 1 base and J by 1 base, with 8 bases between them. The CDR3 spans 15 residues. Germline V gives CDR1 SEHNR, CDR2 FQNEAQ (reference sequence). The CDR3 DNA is TGTGCCAGCAGCTTAGGGGGACTGAGCAATCAGCCCCAGCATTTT. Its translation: CASSLGGLSNQPQHF.

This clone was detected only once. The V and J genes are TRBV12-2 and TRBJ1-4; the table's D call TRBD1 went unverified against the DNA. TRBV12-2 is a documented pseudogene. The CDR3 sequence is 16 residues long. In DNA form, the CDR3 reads TGTGCAAGTCGCTTAGCGCACATGTGCAGGCGTGAAAAACTGTTTTTT. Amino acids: CASRLAHMCRREKLFF.

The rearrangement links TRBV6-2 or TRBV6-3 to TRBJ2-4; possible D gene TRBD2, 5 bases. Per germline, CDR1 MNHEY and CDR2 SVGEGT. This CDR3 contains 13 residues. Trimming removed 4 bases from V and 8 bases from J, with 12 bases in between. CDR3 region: CASSSSLRDIQYF. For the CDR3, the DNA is TGTGCCAGCAGTTCGAGTCTGCGGGACATTCAGTACTTC.

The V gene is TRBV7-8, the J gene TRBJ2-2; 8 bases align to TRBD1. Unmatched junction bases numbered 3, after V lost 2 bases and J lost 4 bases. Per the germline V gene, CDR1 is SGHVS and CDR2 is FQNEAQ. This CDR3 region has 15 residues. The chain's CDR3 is CASSLTRGRTGELFF. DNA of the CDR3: TGTGCCAGCAGCTTAACCAGGGGGCGCACCGGGGAGCTGTTTTTT.

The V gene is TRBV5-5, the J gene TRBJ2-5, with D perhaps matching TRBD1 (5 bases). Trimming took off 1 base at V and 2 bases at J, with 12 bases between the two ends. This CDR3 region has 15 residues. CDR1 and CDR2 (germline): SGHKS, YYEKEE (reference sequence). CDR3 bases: TGTGCCAGCAGCTTGTTAACAGGTCATCAAGAGACCCAGTACTTC. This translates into CASSLLTGHQETQYF.

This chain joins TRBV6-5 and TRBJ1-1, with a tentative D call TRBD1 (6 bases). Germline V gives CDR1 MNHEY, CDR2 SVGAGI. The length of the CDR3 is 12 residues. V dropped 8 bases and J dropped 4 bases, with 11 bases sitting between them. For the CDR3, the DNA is TGTGCCAGCTATCAGGGGACCACTGAAGCTTTCTTT. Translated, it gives CASYQGTTEAFF.

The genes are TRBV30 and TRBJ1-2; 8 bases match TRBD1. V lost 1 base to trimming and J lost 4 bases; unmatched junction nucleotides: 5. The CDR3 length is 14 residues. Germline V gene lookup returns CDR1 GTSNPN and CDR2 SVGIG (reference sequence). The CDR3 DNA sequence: TGTGCCTGGAGTGCAGGACAGGGCGGCTATGGCTACACCTTC. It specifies CAWSAGQGGYGYTF.

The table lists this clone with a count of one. CDR3 DNA: TGTGCCAGTAGCCCTTACAGGGGTAACTATGGCTACACCTTC. This codes for CASSPYRGNYGYTF. The chain carries TRBV19 and TRBJ1-2, with 7 bases fitting TRBD1. After removal of 6 bases from V and 1 base from J, the junction contained 5 bases not matched to a gene. Germline values: CDR1 LNHDA, CDR2 SQIVND (reference sequence). The CDR3 runs 14 residues.

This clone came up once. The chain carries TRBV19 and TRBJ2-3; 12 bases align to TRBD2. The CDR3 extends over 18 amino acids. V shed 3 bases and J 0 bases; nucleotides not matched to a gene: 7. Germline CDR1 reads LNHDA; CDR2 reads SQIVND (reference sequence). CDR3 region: CASSILAGGRGSTDTQYF. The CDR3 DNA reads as TGTGCCAGTAGTATTCTAGCGGGAGGGAGGGGAAGCACAGATACGCAGTATTTT.